This T cell receptor beta chain derives from a study of blood T cell repertoires in COVID-19. About the study: Italy, Spain and the United States were the sources of the convalescent and acute COVID-19 samples. T cells, B-cell-depleted T cells, or PBMCs supplied cDNA or gDNA.

This clone was seen just once. V shed 6 bases, J shed 7 bases, and the junction held 11 bases outside the gene matches. CDR1 is MNHNY and CDR2 is SVGAGI in the germline V gene (reference sequence). The CDR3 has 16 residues. Original data processing: Scientists estimated how many nucleated cells there were by amplifying reference gene primers. The repertoire was sequenced with immunoSEQ multiplex PCR; TCRdb's copy has only in-frame clones and lacks some. Clonal size and the V and J genes are those of that table, whereas D and trimming came from the DNA. Of tens of thousands of clones in the sample, approximately 88% were seen once.

This clonotype originated in an older woman with acute or convalescent COVID-19. Sequenced input: peripheral blood. J is TRBJ2-1 and V is TRBV6-6; 11 bases align to TRBD1. The CDR3 DNA reads TGTGCCAGCAGACTTCAGGTGGACAGGGGGCAGAATGAGCAGTTCTTC. Its translation: CASRLQVDRGQNEQFF.